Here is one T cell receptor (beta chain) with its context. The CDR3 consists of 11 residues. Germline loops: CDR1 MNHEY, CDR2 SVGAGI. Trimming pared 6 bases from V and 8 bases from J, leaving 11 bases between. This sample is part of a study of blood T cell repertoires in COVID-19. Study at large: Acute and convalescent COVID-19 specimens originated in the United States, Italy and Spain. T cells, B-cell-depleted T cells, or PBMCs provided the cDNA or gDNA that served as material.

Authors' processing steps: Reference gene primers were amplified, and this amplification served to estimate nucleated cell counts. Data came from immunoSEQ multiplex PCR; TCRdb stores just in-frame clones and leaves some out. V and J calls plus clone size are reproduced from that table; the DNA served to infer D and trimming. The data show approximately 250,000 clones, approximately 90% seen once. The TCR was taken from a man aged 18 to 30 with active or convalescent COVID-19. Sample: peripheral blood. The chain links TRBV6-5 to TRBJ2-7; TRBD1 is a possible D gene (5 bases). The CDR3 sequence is CASSQGRQQYF. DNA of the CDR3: TGTGCCAGCAGCCAGGGCCGCCAGCAGTACTTC.